The present entry profiles one T cell receptor beta chain with its context. Its antigen is unidentified. The repertoire was sequenced with immunoSEQ multiplex PCR; TCRdb's copy has only in-frame clones and lacks some. The sample includes 100,000 or so clones, roughly 85% of them seen just once. The sample originates from a study of identifying expanded T cells in peripheral blood. Germline CDR1 and CDR2: LGHNA and YSLEER. The CDR3 sequence is 15 residues long. Trimming pared 0 bases from V and 1 base from J, leaving 7 bases between. Notes on the study in general: Over approximately two and four weeks, about 16 and 19 clones changed, versus 1.2 between replicates.

During the collection period, no donor immune events like infections were recorded. Source material: blood. This rearrangement joins TRBV4-3 to TRBJ1-3; D call uncertain. This sequence originates from a person between 18 and 75 years old in good health. CDR3 coding DNA: TGCGCCAGCAGCCAAGATCGGGTATCTGGAAACACCATATATTTT. Its translation: CASSQDRVSGNTIYF.